This T cell receptor beta chain was identified during a study of blood T cell repertoires in COVID-19. Across the whole study: From the United States, Italy and Spain came samples of acute and convalescent COVID-19.

Generated by immunoSEQ multiplex PCR, the TCRdb table keeps only in-frame clones and is missing some. Of under 200,000 clones detected, 75% to 95% appear once; the ten largest clones hold approximately 0.5%. The CDR3 is made up of 15 amino acids. The sequenced sample consisted of peripheral blood. The receptor comes from a man aged 50 to 60 with acute or convalescent COVID-19. The rearrangement links TRBV21-1 to TRBJ1-4; the table's D call TRBD1 went unverified against the DNA. TRBV21-1 corresponds to a pseudogene. This CDR3 reads CASSKGRQNNEKLFF. CDR3 coding DNA: TGTGCCAGCAGCAAAGGAAGACAGAATAATGAAAAACTGTTTTTT.